The source of this T cell receptor (beta chain) is a study of T cell changes during pregnancy in multiple sclerosis. The V end was cut by 7 bases, the J end by 4 bases, with 12 bases between. Germline CDR1 reads SNHLY; CDR2 reads FYNNEI. The CDR3 is made up of 13 amino acids. The protocol was immunoSEQ multiplex PCR, while the TCRdb copy is restricted to in-frame clones and leaves out a portion. The sample lists about 33,000 clones, 90% to 95% occurring once. The receptor's source is a female donor in good health, enrolled as a control in a pregnancy study. This chain connects TRBV2 to TRBJ2-3, with D unresolved. Sequenced material: CD4+ T cells from peripheral blood mononuclear cells, taken in the third trimester of pregnancy. Here the CDR3 DNA reads TGTGCCAGCAAGGCTAGTATCCCAGATACGCAGTATTTT. Protein product: CASKASIPDTQYF.